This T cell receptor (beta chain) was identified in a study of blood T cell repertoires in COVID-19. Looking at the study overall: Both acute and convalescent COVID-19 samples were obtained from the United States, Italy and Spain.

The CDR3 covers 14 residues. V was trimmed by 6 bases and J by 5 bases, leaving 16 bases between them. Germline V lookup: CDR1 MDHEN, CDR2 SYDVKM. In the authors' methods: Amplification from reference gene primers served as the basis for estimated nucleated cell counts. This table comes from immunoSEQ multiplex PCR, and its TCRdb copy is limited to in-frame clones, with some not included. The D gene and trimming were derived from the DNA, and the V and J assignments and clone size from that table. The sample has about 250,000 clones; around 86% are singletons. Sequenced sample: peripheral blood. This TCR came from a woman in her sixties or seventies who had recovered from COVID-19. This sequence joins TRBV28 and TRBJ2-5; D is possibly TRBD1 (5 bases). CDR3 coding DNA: TGTGCCAGCAGAGACAGACTGACCCGGGAGACCCAGTACTTC. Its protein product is CASRDRLTRETQYF.